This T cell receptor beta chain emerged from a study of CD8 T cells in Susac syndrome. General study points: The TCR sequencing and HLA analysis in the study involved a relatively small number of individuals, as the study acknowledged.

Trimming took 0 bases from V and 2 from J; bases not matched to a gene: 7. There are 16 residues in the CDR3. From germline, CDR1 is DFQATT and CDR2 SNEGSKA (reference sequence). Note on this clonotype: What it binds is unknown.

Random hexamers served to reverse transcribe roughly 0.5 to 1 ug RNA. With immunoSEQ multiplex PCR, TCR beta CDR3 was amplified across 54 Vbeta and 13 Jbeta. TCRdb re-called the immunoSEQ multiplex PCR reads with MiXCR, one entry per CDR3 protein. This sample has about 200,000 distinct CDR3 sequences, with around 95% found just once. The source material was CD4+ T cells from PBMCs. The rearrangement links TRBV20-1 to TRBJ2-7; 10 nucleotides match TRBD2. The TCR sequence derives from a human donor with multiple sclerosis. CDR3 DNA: TGCAGTGCTAGAGATTATCTAGCGGGGGACACCTACGAGCAGTACTTC. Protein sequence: CSARDYLAGDTYEQYF.